This TCR beta chain was profiled in a study of vaccination and CD4 T cells after COVID-19. The treatment: approximately 11-day PBMC culture with coronavirus spike peptide pools or control peptides (ViraFEST assay). TCRs were sequenced by ViraFEST after antigen-specific T cells had been expanded with peptide pools. A remark on this clonotype: Its cognate antigen is unknown.

Sequenced with the Oncomine TCR Beta short-read assay was DNA taken from cultured CD4+ T cells. TCRdb itself ran the PCR reads through MiXCR, one entry per CDR3 protein. The sample comprises some 23,000 distinct CDR3 sequences, over 60% of which are singletons, and under 20% rests with the top ten. The clonotype originates from a human donor who received a COVID-19 vaccine. The specimen comprised CD4+ T cells from blood, cultured in vitro, sampled after SARS-CoV-2 vaccination.

CDR3 sequence: CASSEGLLAGGLDTQYF. CDR3 nucleotides: TGTGCCAGCAGTGAAGGACTCCTAGCGGGGGGGCTAGATACGCAGTATTTT. The chain recombines TRBV6-1 with TRBJ2-3; 12 bases are shared with TRBD2. Germline trimming cut 1 base from V and 5 bases from J; bases unmatched to any gene: 7. The CDR3 consists of 17 residues. Germline assignment: CDR1 MNHNS and CDR2 SASEGT.